These T cell receptor beta chains were read from a single sample in a study of blood T cell repertoires in COVID-19. Here immunoSEQ multiplex PCR was the method, and the copy in TCRdb shows in-frame clones only, minus some. There are a few hundred thousand clones in the sample; roughly 90% occur only once, and 2.1% lies in the top ten. The specimen sequenced was peripheral blood. The receptors here all came from a woman aged 55-69 years with COVID-19, enrolled during active disease. Both conserved end residues are part of each CDR3. The D gene is left open where the match is weak. Only some rows state a clone size, as once, few, many or a class for expanded clones.

D gene,clone size,V gene,J gene,CDR3 protein,CDR3 DNA
-,-,TRBV11-3,TRBJ1-1,CASSFAGSTEAFF,TGTGCCAGCAGCTTTGCGGGGTCCACTGAAGCTTTCTTT
TRBD1,-,TRBV7-9,TRBJ2-1,CASIYGTGVNNEQFF,TGTGCCAGCATCTACGGGACAGGGGTCAACAATGAGCAGTTCTTC
-,-,TRBV3-1/TRBV3-2,TRBJ2-7,CASSQGRGFYYEQYF,TGTGCCAGCAGCCAAGGCAGGGGTTTTTACTACGAGCAGTACTTC
TRBD1,-,TRBV5-6,TRBJ1-1,CASSLLGGMNTEAFF,TGTGCCAGCAGCTTGTTAGGGGGCATGAACACTGAAGCTTTCTTT
-,-,TRBV28,TRBJ1-1,CASSSGHSGPSGMNTEAFF,TGTGCCAGCAGTTCTGGACATAGCGGCCCTTCGGGGATGAACACTGAAGCTTTCTTT
-,-,TRBV6-6,TRBJ1-1,CASSPAGRAVLAFF,TGTGCCAGCAGCCCAGCGGGCAGGGCGGTGTTGGCTTTCTTT
-,-,TRBV6-5,TRBJ1-5,CASSYARSHQPQHF,TGTGCCAGCAGTTATGCCCGGAGTCATCAGCCCCAGCATTTT
-,-,TRBV6-1,TRBJ1-2,CASSEVRGGYGYTF,TGTGCCAGCAGTGAAGTGCGAGGAGGCTATGGCTACACCTTC
-,-,TRBV2,TRBJ1-5,CASSGPGENQPQHF,TGTGCCAGCAGTGGCCCGGGGGAAAATCAGCCCCAGCATTTT
-,-,TRBV15,TRBJ2-3,CATSGRLGTDTQYF,TGTGCCACCAGCGGCAGGTTAGGTACAGATACGCAGTATTTT
TRBD1,-,TRBV29-1,TRBJ2-1,CSVDRRGYNEQFF,TGCAGCGTTGACCGCAGGGGGTACAATGAGCAGTTCTTC
-,-,TRBV5-5,TRBJ1-3,CASSPGHSTSGNTIYF,TGTGCCAGCAGCCCGGGACACTCAACCTCTGGAAACACCATATATTTT
-,-,TRBV6-1,TRBJ2-3,CASSEAILVGLTDTQYF,TGTGCCAGCAGTGAAGCCATCTTGGTTGGGCTCACAGATACGCAGTATTTT
-,-,TRBV27,TRBJ1-4,CASSFAGPNEKLFF,TGTGCCAGCAGTTTTGCGGGACCTAATGAAAAACTGTTTTTT
-,-,TRBV7-8,TRBJ2-1,CASSSRQYNEQFF,TGTGCCAGCAGCTCGAGACAGTACAATGAGCAGTTCTTC
TRBD1,few,TRBV18,TRBJ1-2,CASSPSGQGMSGYTF,TGTGCCAGCTCACCATCGGGACAGGGGATGAGTGGCTACACCTTC
-,once,TRBV19,TRBJ1-5,CASSMYEGNQPQHF,TGTGCCAGTAGTATGTATGAGGGCAATCAGCCCCAGCATTTT
-,few,TRBV7-2,TRBJ1-2,CASSSPEAVGGYTF,TGTGCCAGCAGCTCACCCGAGGCTGTGGGTGGCTACACCTTC
-,-,TRBV9,TRBJ2-6,CASSVGGRGLNPGANVLTF,TGTGCCAGCAGCGTAGGTGGCAGGGGCCTTAACCCCGGGGCCAACGTCCTGACTTTC
TRBD1,-,TRBV4-1,TRBJ1-6,CASSQQTGWGNSPLHF,TGCGCCAGCAGCCAACAGACAGGGTGGGGTAATTCACCCCTCCACTTT
-,-,TRBV28,TRBJ1-5,CASSLRGVWPQHF,TGTGCCAGCAGCCTCCGGGGGGTTTGGCCCCAGCATTTT
TRBD1,-,TRBV6-1,TRBJ1-2,CASSYIRGREGYTF,TGTGCCAGCAGTTATATCAGGGGGCGGGAGGGCTACACCTTC
-,-,TRBV29-1,TRBJ1-2,CRANAGDYGYTF,TGCAGAGCGAATGCAGGGGACTATGGCTACACCTTC
TRBD1,once,TRBV5-8,TRBJ1-2,CASSLRQGGYGYTF,TGTGCCAGCAGCTTGAGACAGGGGGGTTATGGCTACACCTTC
TRBD1,-,TRBV5-1,TRBJ2-7,CASSLRYRGVDEQYF,TGCGCCAGCAGCTTGCGGTACAGGGGGGTAGACGAGCAGTACTTC
-,-,TRBV7-9,TRBJ1-4,CASTTTAAKYEKLFF,TGTGCCAGTACGACGACGGCGGCAAAATACGAAAAACTGTTTTTT
TRBD2,-,TRBV19,TRBJ2-7,CASSIRLAGFSYEQYF,TGTGCCAGTAGTATACGGCTAGCGGGCTTTTCCTACGAGCAGTACTTC
TRBD1,-,TRBV3-1/TRBV3-2,TRBJ1-6,CASSQAGGRRTPLHF,TGTGCCAGCAGCCAAGCAGGGGGTCGTAGAACACCCCTCCACTTT
-,-,TRBV11-2,TRBJ1-5,CASSLRGGLNQPQHF,TGTGCCAGCAGCCTAAGGGGGGGACTGAATCAGCCCCAGCATTTT
-,-,TRBV11-2,TRBJ2-7,CASSSDSYEQYF,TGTGCCAGCAGCTCCGACAGCTACGAGCAGTACTTC
-,once,TRBV18,TRBJ1-4,CASSPRQDNEKLFF,TGTGCCAGCTCACCCCGACAGGATAATGAAAAACTGTTTTTT
TRBD1,-,TRBV19,TRBJ2-3,CASSRDRGTDTQYF,TGTGCCAGTAGTAGGGACAGGGGCACAGATACGCAGTATTTT
TRBD1,-,TRBV6-6,TRBJ1-5,CASSIQGAGNQPQHF,TGTGCCAGCAGTATCCAGGGGGCCGGAAATCAGCCCCAGCATTTT
-,-,TRBV11-2,TRBJ1-6,CASSASPDSSYNSPLHF,TGTGCCAGCAGCGCTAGTCCCGACAGCTCCTATAATTCACCCCTCCACTTT
-,-,TRBV12-3/TRBV12-4,TRBJ1-2,CASSLTSPYGYTF,TGTGCCAGCAGTTTAACATCACCCTATGGCTACACCTTC
TRBD1,-,TRBV3-1/TRBV3-2,TRBJ2-2,CASSYGTGGTGELFF,TGTGCCAGCAGCTATGGGACAGGGGGGACCGGGGAGCTGTTTTTT
-,-,TRBV11-2,TRBJ1-1,CASSLDQGALNTEAFF,TGTGCCAGCAGCTTAGATCAAGGAGCTTTGAACACTGAAGCTTTCTTT
TRBD1,-,TRBV11-2,TRBJ1-1,CASSRTGGNTEAFF,TGTGCCAGCAGCCGGACAGGTGGGAACACTGAAGCTTTCTTT
TRBD1,-,TRBV6-6,TRBJ2-7,CASTQGQGAYEQYF,TGTGCCAGCACCCAGGGACAGGGAGCCTACGAGCAGTACTTC
-,-,TRBV7-9,TRBJ1-2,CASSFLSGNYGYTF,TGTGCCAGCAGCTTTTTGTCAGGGAACTATGGCTACACCTTC
-,-,TRBV19,TRBJ2-7,CASMAVNSYEQYF,TGTGCCAGTATGGCAGTCAACTCCTACGAGCAGTACTTC
-,-,TRBV5-5,TRBJ2-5,CASSLAKLGQNQETQYF,TGTGCCAGCAGCTTGGCCAAGCTGGGGCAAAACCAAGAGACCCAGTACTTC
-,-,TRBV18,TRBJ1-5,CASSREEQGKEHF,TGTGCCAGCTCCCGAGAAGAACAGGGTAAGGAACATTTT
-,-,TRBV6-5,TRBJ2-2,CASSYSAGLNTGELFF,TGTGCCAGCAGTTACTCGGCGGGGTTGAACACCGGGGAGCTGTTTTTT
-,few,TRBV7-9,TRBJ1-6,CASSLAQGNNSPLHF,TGTGCCAGCAGCTTAGCGCAGGGTAATAATTCACCCCTCCACTTT
-,-,TRBV12-5,TRBJ1-1,CASGERGFGAFF,TGTGCTAGTGGAGAAAGGGGATTCGGGGCTTTCTTT
-,-,TRBV5-1,TRBJ2-3,CASSDNGPTDTQYF,TGCGCCAGCAGCGACAATGGCCCCACAGATACGCAGTATTTT
-,few,TRBV5-4,TRBJ1-6,CASKSGGVNSPLHF,TGTGCCAGCAAATCGGGGGGAGTTAATTCACCCCTCCACTTT
TRBD1,-,TRBV4-2,TRBJ1-2,CASSQDKGAANYGYTF,TGTGCCAGCAGCCAAGATAAGGGGGCGGCTAACTATGGCTACACCTTC
TRBD1,-,TRBV4-1,TRBJ1-1,CASSPGTGMGTEAFF,TGCGCCAGCAGTCCCGGGACAGGGATGGGGACTGAAGCTTTCTTT
TRBD2,-,TRBV2,TRBJ2-5,CASSEASGVVETQYF,TGTGCCAGCAGTGAGGCTAGCGGGGTTGTGGAGACCCAGTACTTC